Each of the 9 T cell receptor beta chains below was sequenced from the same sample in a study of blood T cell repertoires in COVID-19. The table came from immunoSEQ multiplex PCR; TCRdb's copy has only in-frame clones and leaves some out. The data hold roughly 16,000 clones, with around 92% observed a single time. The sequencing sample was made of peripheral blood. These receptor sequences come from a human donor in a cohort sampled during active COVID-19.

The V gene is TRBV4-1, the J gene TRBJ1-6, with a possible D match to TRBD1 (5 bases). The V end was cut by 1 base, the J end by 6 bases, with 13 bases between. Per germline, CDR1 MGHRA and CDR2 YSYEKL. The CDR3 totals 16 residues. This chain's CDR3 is CASSQGPPQGNSPLHF. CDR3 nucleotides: TGCGCCAGCAGCCAAGGTCCCCCGCAGGGTAATTCACCCCTCCACTTT.

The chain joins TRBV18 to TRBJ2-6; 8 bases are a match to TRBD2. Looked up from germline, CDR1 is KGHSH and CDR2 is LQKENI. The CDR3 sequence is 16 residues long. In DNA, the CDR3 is TGTGTCTGGGGCGGGGGGCCAGGCTCTGGGGCCAACGTCCTGACTTTC. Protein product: CVWGGGPGSGANVLTF.

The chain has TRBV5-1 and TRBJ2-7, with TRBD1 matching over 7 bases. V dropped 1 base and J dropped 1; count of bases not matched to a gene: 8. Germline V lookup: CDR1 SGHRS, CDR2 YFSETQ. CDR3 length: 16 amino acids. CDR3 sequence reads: CASSLSRGQLSYEQYF. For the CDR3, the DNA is TGCGCCAGCAGCTTGAGTAGGGGGCAGTTGTCCTACGAGCAGTACTTC.

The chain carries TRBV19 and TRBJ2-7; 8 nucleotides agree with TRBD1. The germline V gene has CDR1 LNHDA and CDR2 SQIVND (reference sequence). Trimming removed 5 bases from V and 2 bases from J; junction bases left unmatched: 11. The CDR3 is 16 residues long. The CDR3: CASSLKQGGPPYEQYF. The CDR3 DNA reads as TGTGCCAGTAGTCTCAAACAGGGGGGCCCACCCTACGAGCAGTACTTC.

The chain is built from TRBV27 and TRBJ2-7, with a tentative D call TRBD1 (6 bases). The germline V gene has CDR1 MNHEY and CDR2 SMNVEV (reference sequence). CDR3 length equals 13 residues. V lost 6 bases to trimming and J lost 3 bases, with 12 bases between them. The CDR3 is CASSPPDSYEQYF. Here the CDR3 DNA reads TGTGCCAGCAGCCCCCCGGACAGCTACGAGCAGTACTTC.

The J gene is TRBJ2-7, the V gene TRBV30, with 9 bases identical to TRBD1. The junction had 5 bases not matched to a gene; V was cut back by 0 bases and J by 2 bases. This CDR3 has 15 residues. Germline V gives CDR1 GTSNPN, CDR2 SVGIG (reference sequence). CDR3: CAWSVGGQGPYEQYF. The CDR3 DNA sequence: TGTGCCTGGAGTGTGGGGGGACAGGGACCCTACGAGCAGTACTTC.

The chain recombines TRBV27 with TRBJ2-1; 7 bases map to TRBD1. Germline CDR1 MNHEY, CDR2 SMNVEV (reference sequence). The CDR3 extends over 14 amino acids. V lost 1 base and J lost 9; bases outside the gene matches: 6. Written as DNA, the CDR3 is TGTGCCAGCAGTTTATATGGGGACAGTTTTGAGCAGTTCTTC. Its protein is CASSLYGDSFEQFF.

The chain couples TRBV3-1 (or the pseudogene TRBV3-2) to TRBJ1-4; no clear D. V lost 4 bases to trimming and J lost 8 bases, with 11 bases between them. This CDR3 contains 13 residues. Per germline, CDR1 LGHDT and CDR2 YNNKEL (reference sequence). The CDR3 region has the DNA TGTGCCAGCAGCCCGGGCCCGGGGGAAAAACTGTTTTTT. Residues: CASSPGPGEKLFF.

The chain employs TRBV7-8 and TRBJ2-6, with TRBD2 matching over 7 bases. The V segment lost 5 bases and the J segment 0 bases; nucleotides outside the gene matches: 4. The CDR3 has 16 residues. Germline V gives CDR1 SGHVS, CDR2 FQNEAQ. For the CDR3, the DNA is TGTGCCAGCAGCCGCCCGGGGGGCTCTGGGGCCAACGTCCTGACTTTC. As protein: CASSRPGGSGANVLTF.